A selection of T cell receptor beta chains follows, all from one sample in a study of shared clonotypes between healthy human individuals. Libraries were prepared by immunoSEQ multiplex PCR; TCRdb keeps only in-frame clonotypes and omits some of them. The table lists about 1 million clones, about 76% of them singletons. The sample taken for sequencing was memory CD4+ T cells sorted from blood. These receptors all come from a man aged 18 to 29 in good health. Both conserved end residues are part of each CDR3. D genes are given only for firm matches. A clone size is listed for some rows: how often the clone was seen (once, few, many), or a class if it is expanded.

NA	NA	TRBV19	TRBJ2-2	CASSIGVVGELFF	TGTGCCAGTAGTATTGGGGTCGTCGGGGAGCTGTTTTTT
NA	TRBD1	TRBV2	TRBJ1-2	CASSEPGGYGYTF	TGTGCCAGCAGTGAACCAGGGGGCTATGGCTACACCTTC
NA	NA	TRBV2	TRBJ2-3	CASSEEGFHTDTQYF	TGTGCCAGCAGTGAAGAAGGGTTCCACACAGATACGCAGTATTTT
NA	NA	TRBV2	TRBJ2-2	CASSEALNTGELFF	TGTGCCAGCAGTGAAGCCTTGAACACCGGGGAGCTGTTTTTT
NA	NA	TRBV29-1	TRBJ2-5	CSVEGRTNQETQYF	TGCAGCGTTGAAGGCCGTACTAACCAAGAGACCCAGTACTTC
NA	NA	TRBV5-4	TRBJ2-7	CASSDIGGSYEQYF	TGTGCCAGCAGCGACATTGGCGGCTCCTACGAGCAGTACTTC
few	NA	TRBV5-4	TRBJ2-6	CASSSESLTSGANVLTF	TGTGCCAGCAGCTCAGAGTCTCTAACCTCTGGGGCCAACGTCCTGACTTTC
NA	NA	TRBV5-4	TRBJ1-6	CASSLAGGQKNSPLHF	TGTGCCAGCAGCTTGGCCGGGGGTCAAAAGAATTCACCCCTCCACTTT
NA	NA	TRBV29-1	TRBJ1-1	CSVGDPRFKDTEAFF	TGCAGCGTAGGGGACCCCCGGTTCAAGGACACTGAAGCTTTCTTT
NA	TRBD1	TRBV6-5	TRBJ2-3	CASSPGDRDADTQYF	TGTGCCAGCAGTCCAGGGGACAGGGACGCAGATACGCAGTATTTT
NA	TRBD1	TRBV13	TRBJ2-1	CAKTGGRKGNEQFF	TGTGCCAAAACAGGGGGCCGCAAAGGGAATGAGCAGTTCTTC
few	NA	TRBV2	TRBJ2-2	CASSGTSLARNTGELFF	TGTGCCAGCAGTGGGACATCACTCGCTCGGAACACCGGGGAGCTGTTTTTT